One and the same sample provided the 31 T cell receptor beta chains below, sequenced in a study of T-cell memory formation after mild COVID-19. Via MiXCR, TCRdb re-called the 5' RACE reads, giving one row per CDR3 protein. The sample includes some 65,000 distinct CDR3 sequences, 15% to 20% of them seen just once. The source material was PBMCs or a T cell subset sorted from them (not recorded which). Receptor source: an adult woman who had mild COVID-19 (a few samples of this study predate the infection). Cell type and time point are not known.

This clonotype came up a few times. V and J are TRBV29-1 and TRBJ1-2; D perhaps matches TRBD1 (5 bases). The CDR3 totals 10 residues. Trimming shortened V by 6 bases and J by 8 bases, and 10 bases separated the two germline ends. Germline V lookup: CDR1 SQVTM, CDR2 ANQGSEA. The CDR3 coding sequence is TGCAGCGTAGAGTCAGGGGGCTACACCTTC. Its protein product is CSVESGGYTF.

The rearrangement uses TRBV27 and TRBJ2-7, with D perhaps matching TRBD1 (5 bases). Trimming left V 6 bases short and J 2 bases short, with 11 bases between. The length of the CDR3 is 13 residues. Germline CDR1 MNHEY, CDR2 SMNVEV (reference sequence). The CDR3 spells CASSRDSTYEQYF. CDR3 DNA: TGTGCCAGCAGCCGTGACAGCACCTACGAGCAGTACTTC.

A few counts support this clonotype. The chain couples TRBV20-1 to TRBJ2-2; perhaps TRBD2 as D (5 bases). Trimming stripped 6 bases from V and 7 bases from J, with 12 bases between. Germline V gene lookup returns CDR1 DFQATT and CDR2 SNEGSKA (reference sequence). The CDR3 spans 12 residues. CDR3 protein: CSAPRAYGELFF. The CDR3 bases are TGCAGTGCACCGAGGGCCTACGGGGAGCTGTTTTTT.

The CDR3 spells CASSEGWDTGELFF. DNA of the CDR3: TGTGCCAGCAGCGAGGGGTGGGACACCGGGGAGCTGTTTTTT. The chain joins TRBV7-9 to TRBJ2-2; D may be TRBD1 or TRBD2 (5 bases each). Germline CDR1 SEHNR, CDR2 FQNEAQ (reference sequence). The CDR3 is 14 amino acids. Between the trimmed V and J ends, which lost 5 bases and 3 bases, there was a span of 10 bases.

The V call is TRBV7-8, the J call TRBJ2-7; D unresolved. Trimming pared 5 bases from V and 3 bases from J, leaving 11 bases between. The CDR3 loop spans 13 amino acids. Germline V gives CDR1 SGHVS, CDR2 FQNEAQ. CDR3 sequence reads: CASSTGRFYEQYF. As DNA, the CDR3 is TGTGCCAGCAGCACCGGACGGTTCTACGAGCAGTACTTC.

DNA of the CDR3: TGCGCCAGCAGCCAGGAGGGCTCCCCAGAAAAAAAACTGTTTTTT. This gives the protein CASSQEGSPEKKLFF. The chain carries TRBV4-1 and TRBJ1-4; no reliable D call. Trimming stripped 3 bases from V and 9 bases from J, with 17 bases between. Germline-derived CDR1 and CDR2 are MGHRA and YSYEKL. There are 15 residues in the CDR3.

The chain recombines TRBV28 with TRBJ2-7; possibly TRBD1 or TRBD2 for D (5 bases each). Between the trimmed V and J ends, which lost 10 bases and 4 bases, there was a span of 17 bases. The CDR3 runs 13 residues. Per germline, CDR1 MDHEN and CDR2 SYDVKM. The chain's CDR3 is CATLGTTLYEQYF. In DNA form, the CDR3 reads TGTGCCACGTTGGGGACCACACTTTACGAGCAGTACTTC.

The chain links TRBV29-1 to TRBJ2-1; TRBD2 matches at 7 bases. The CDR3 covers 10 residues. The V gene end was trimmed by 6 bases and the J gene end by 10 bases; junction bases not matched to a gene: 3. Germline V gives CDR1 SQVTM, CDR2 ANQGSEA. DNA of the CDR3: TGCAGCGTGGGGACTATCGAGCAGTTCTTC. As protein: CSVGTIEQFF.

This chain joins TRBV12-3 or TRBV12-4 and TRBJ2-7; D unresolved. The CDR3 is 13 residues long. V lost 6 bases and J 7 bases, leaving 16 bases between the germline ends. The chain's CDR3 is CASSRAVGPEQYF. CDR3 sequence (DNA): TGTGCCAGCAGCCGTGCGGTAGGTCCGGAGCAGTACTTC.

The chain uses TRBV11-1 and TRBJ2-3; possible D gene TRBD2, 5 bases. The CDR3 consists of 14 residues. The V end lost 4 bases, the J end lost 5 bases, and 13 bases lay between the germline ends. CDR1 is SGHAT, CDR2 FQDESV, per germline (reference sequence). The CDR3 DNA sequence: TGTGCCAGCAGCTCGGGGATAACCGGAGATACGCAGTATTTT. Translating it yields CASSSGITGDTQYF.

The chain uses TRBV4-1 and TRBJ2-5; D is unresolved. The CDR3 has 13 residues. V was cut by 4 bases and J by 5 bases, with 11 bases left in between. CDR1 and CDR2 (germline): MGHRA, YSYEKL. DNA for the CDR3: TGCGCCAGCAGCCTAATGTTCGGGGAGACCCAGTACTTC. Translated: CASSLMFGETQYF.

The count of this clonotype is one. This chain uses TRBV5-1 with TRBJ2-7; D remains unclear. Trimming removed 3 bases from V and 5 bases from J, with 18 bases in between. Looked up from germline, CDR1 is SGHRS and CDR2 is YFSETQ. The CDR3 consists of 15 residues. The CDR3 DNA reads TGCGCCAGCAGCTCCAGCCAGTGGGCAGCCGACGAGCAGTACTTC. Encoded protein: CASSSSQWAADEQYF.

Judged by abundance, this clonotype is medium-sized. The J gene is TRBJ2-3, the V gene TRBV7-9; TRBD2 agrees at 13 bases. The germline V gene encodes CDR1 SEHNR and CDR2 FQNEAQ (reference sequence). The CDR3 extends over 17 amino acids. V lost 1 base, J lost 2 bases, and 3 bases stayed unmatched. CDR3 in DNA: TGTGCCAGCAGCTTAGGGACTAGCGGGAGCTACACAGATACGCAGTATTTT. Translated: CASSLGTSGSYTDTQYF.

This clonotype appeared a few times. The chain joins TRBV25-1 to TRBJ2-1; 9 positions agree with TRBD1. This CDR3 has 17 residues. V trimming: 3 bases; J trimming: 5 bases; junction bases outside the gene matches: 11. The V gene's germline CDR1 is MGHDK and CDR2 SYGVNS. CDR3 in amino acids: CASSDPGPGQGNNEQFF. The CDR3 nucleotides read TGTGCCAGCAGTGATCCTGGCCCGGGACAGGGCAACAATGAGCAGTTCTTC.

This clonotype was counted a few times. The V and J genes are TRBV24-1 and TRBJ2-1; the D is unclear. Trimming stripped 4 bases from V and 7 bases from J, with 7 bases between. This CDR3 has 12 residues. CDR1 is KGHDR and CDR2 is SFDVKD in the germline V gene. CDR3 loop: CATSETRNEQFF. The CDR3, as DNA: TGTGCCACCAGTGAGACTCGGAATGAGCAGTTCTTC.

The genes are TRBV27 and TRBJ2-3; D remains ambiguous. This CDR3 is 14 amino acids long. V shed 6 bases and J shed 4 bases, with 14 bases lying between them. The V gene's germline CDR1 is MNHEY and CDR2 SMNVEV (reference sequence). Here the CDR3 reads CASRRSTGADTQYF. In DNA, the CDR3 is TGTGCCAGCAGACGGTCGACGGGCGCAGATACGCAGTATTTT.

The J gene is TRBJ2-3, the V gene TRBV6-2 or TRBV6-3; the D gene is possibly TRBD2 (5 bases). Deletions cut 8 bases from V and 1 base from J, with 10 bases between. Germline CDR1 reads MNHEY; CDR2 reads SVGEGT. The CDR3 contains 13 residues. In DNA, the CDR3 is TGTGCCAGCGAGAATAGCGGCACAGATACGCAGTATTTT. Encoded protein: CASENSGTDTQYF.

V is TRBV13 and J is TRBJ2-4; tentative D call: TRBD1 (5 bases). CDR3 length: 15 residues. Trimming removed 5 bases at V and 4 bases at J, with 15 bases between. CDR1 and CDR2 (germline): PRHDT, FYEKMQ (reference sequence). CDR3 protein: CASSATTELKNIQYF. DNA of the CDR3: TGTGCCAGCAGCGCCACGACAGAACTTAAAAACATTCAGTACTTC. Full variable domain (rest looked up from reference TRBV13 and TRBJ2-4): AAGVIQSPRHLIKEKRETATLKCYPIPRHDTVYWYQQGPGQDPQFLISFYEKMQSDKGSIPDRFSAQQFSDYHSELNMSSLELGDSALYFCASSATTELKNIQYFGAGTRLSVL.

This clonotype was counted a few times. The chain employs TRBV12-5 and TRBJ2-1, with 9 bases that match TRBD2. The CDR3 extends over 17 amino acids. The germline gives CDR1 LGHNT, CDR2 FRNRAP. V trimming: 6 bases; J trimming: 9 bases; junction bases outside the gene matches: 18. CDR3 DNA: TGTGCTAGTGGCACCTCTTTGAGTAGCGGGAGAACAGCTGAGCAGTTCTTC. Protein: CASGTSLSSGRTAEQFF.

The CDR3 spells CASSQDRVDTEAFF. Written as DNA, the CDR3 is TGCGCCAGCAGCCAAGATCGGGTGGACACTGAAGCTTTCTTT. The rearrangement links TRBV4-1 to TRBJ1-1, with D hard to call. The V and J ends lost 0 bases and 3 bases respectively, with 8 bases between them. Per germline, CDR1 MGHRA and CDR2 YSYEKL. The CDR3 has 14 amino acids.

This clonotype was detected only a few times. The V and J genes are TRBV12-3 or TRBV12-4 and TRBJ1-1, with TRBD1 identical over 7 bases. The CDR3 sequence is 16 residues long. The trim removed 3 bases at V and 5 bases at J, leaving 12 bases unmatched. This CDR3 reads CASSFVGQTRGTEAFF. As DNA, the CDR3 is TGTGCCAGCAGTTTTGTGGGACAGACCAGAGGTACTGAAGCTTTCTTT.

V is TRBV6-2 or TRBV6-3 and J is TRBJ2-3; TRBD2 matches 13 bases. Germline assignment: CDR1 MNHEY and CDR2 SVGEGT. V gave up 5 bases and J gave up 4 bases; unmatched junction bases: 18. CDR3 length: 20 residues. CDR3 residues: CASSKFPGLAGNKSADTQYF. CDR3 bases: TGTGCCAGCAGTAAGTTTCCGGGACTAGCGGGGAATAAGAGCGCAGATACGCAGTATTTT.

The V gene is TRBV9, the J gene TRBJ2-1; 14 bases map to TRBD2. J gave up 10 bases and V 4 bases, and 1 base lay outside the gene matches. The CDR3 spans 13 residues. CDR1 is SGDLS, CDR2 YYNGEE, per germline. The CDR3 DNA is TGTGCCAGCAGCTGGACTAGCGGGAGGGAGCAGTTCTTC. Residues: CASSWTSGREQFF. Drawing the rest from reference TRBV9 and TRBJ2-1, the complete variable domain is DSGVTQTPKHLITATGQRVTLRCSPRSGDLSVYWYQQSLDQGLQFLIQYYNGEERAKGNILERFSAQQFPDLHSELNLSSLELGDSALYFCASSWTSGREQFFGPGTRLTVL.

The genes are TRBV7-9 and TRBJ2-1; D possibly corresponds to TRBD2 (5 bases). Germline V gene data show CDR1 as SEHNR and CDR2 as FQNEAQ (reference sequence). The CDR3 runs to 15 residues. V was shortened by 6 bases and J by 5 bases, with 17 bases between the two germline ends. The CDR3 is CASRRGLEGNNEQFF. The CDR3 DNA is TGTGCCAGCAGGAGAGGGCTAGAGGGTAACAATGAGCAGTTCTTC. Full variable domain (rest looked up from reference TRBV7-9 and TRBJ2-1): DTGVSQNPRHKITKRGQNVTFRCDPISEHNRLYWYRQTLGQGPEFLTYFQNEAQLEKSRLLSDRFSAERPKGSFSTLEIQRTEQGDSAMYLCASRRGLEGNNEQFFGPGTRLTVL.

Comments on this clonotype: The junction differs from germline at one of its ends, possibly a read error. The chain is built from TRBV3-1 and TRBJ2-7; TRBD2 agrees at 10 bases. From germline, CDR1 is LGHDT and CDR2 YNNKEL (reference sequence). This CDR3 comprises 16 residues. The CDR3 DNA sequence: TGTGCCATCAGCCATCTGTCTAGCGGGAGTATCTACGAGCAGTACTTC. Protein sequence: CAISHLSSGSIYEQYF.

This clonotype was recorded many times. The gene calls are TRBV7-6 and TRBJ2-7; TRBD2 matches 12 bases. The CDR3 has 19 amino acids. Germline CDR1 and CDR2: SGHVS and FNYEAQ. With 0 bases clipped from V and 3 bases from J, the junction kept 12 bases outside the gene matches. As DNA, the CDR3 is TGTGCCAGCAGCTTAGCGGTGACTAGCGGGAGTAGCCCCTACTACGAGCAGTACTTC. Translated, it gives CASSLAVTSGSSPYYEQYF.

This clonotype was observed many times. V and J are TRBV5-1 and TRBJ2-7; 10 bases are shared with TRBD2. This CDR3 spans 16 amino acids. Unmatched junction bases numbered 9, after V lost 0 bases and J lost 6 bases. Per the germline V gene, CDR1 is SGHRS and CDR2 is YFSETQ. Here the CDR3 DNA reads TGCGCCAGCAGCTTGGTGGCTAGCGGGAGTGTCGGCGAGCAGTACTTC. This encodes CASSLVASGSVGEQYF. Full variable domain (outside the CDR3, taken from reference TRBV5-1 and TRBJ2-7): KAGVTQTPRYLIKTRGQQVTLSCSPISGHRSVSWYQQTPGQGLQFLFEYFSETQRNKGNFPGRFSGRQFSNSRSEMNVSTLELGDSALYLCASSLVASGSVGEQYFGPGTRLTVT.

The rearrangement uses TRBV24-1 and TRBJ2-5; possible D gene TRBD1, 6 bases. CDR1 and CDR2 from the germline V gene are KGHDR and SFDVKD. The CDR3 length is 13 residues. Deletions cut 9 bases from V and 7 bases from J, with 17 bases between. For the CDR3, the DNA is TGTGCCACCGCAGGGCGAGGGGGTTCGACCCAGTACTTC. Residues: CATAGRGGSTQYF.

A few counts support this clonotype. V is TRBV14 and J is TRBJ2-1; D unclear. Trimming stripped 5 bases from V and 2 bases from J, with 7 bases between. CDR1 is SGHDN, CDR2 FVKESK, per germline. The CDR3 runs 13 residues. The CDR3 coding sequence is TGTGCCAGCAGCGACTTCCCCTACAATGAGCAGTTCTTC. This codes for CASSDFPYNEQFF.

This clonotype has only one observation. This rearrangement joins TRBV4-3 to TRBJ2-7; 12 bases agree with TRBD2. From germline, CDR1 is LGHNA and CDR2 YSLEER. The J segment lost 7 bases and the V segment lost 1 base, leaving 11 bases of the junction unmatched. This CDR3 has 17 residues. In nucleotides, the CDR3 is TGCGCCAGCAGCCAAGTCGCTAGCGGGAGGGCCTTAAGGGAGCAGTACTTC. This gives the protein CASSQVASGRALREQYF.

This clonotype came up a few times. This chain connects TRBV5-1 to TRBJ2-1; the match to TRBD2 covers 7 bases. J lost 10 bases, V lost 3 bases, and 19 bases had no gene match. From germline, CDR1 is SGHRS and CDR2 YFSETQ. CDR3 length: 17 amino acids. The CDR3 sequence is CASSSTLWGGLSEEQFF. The CDR3 DNA reads as TGCGCCAGCAGCTCGACTCTCTGGGGGGGACTATCGGAAGAGCAGTTCTTC.